This is a list of T cell receptor beta chains from one sample in a study of T cells after yellow fever vaccination. Via MiXCR, TCRdb re-called the 5' RACE reads, giving one row per CDR3 protein. Here the sample spans 300,000 to 400,000 distinct CDR3 sequences, approximately 9% being singletons. The sequences come from PBMCs, collected on the day of the first yellow fever vaccination. The receptor source for this set is a man aged 18 to 30 who received the YFV17D yellow fever vaccine. The CDR3 runs from the conserved cysteine through the conserved F or W. The D gene is left open where the match is weak. The listing skips clone size in some rows; elsewhere it reads once, few, many or a size class.

v_gene: TRBV20-1; j_gene: TRBJ2-5; abundance: few; d_gene: TRBD2; CDR3aa: CSARDSGGRGETQYF; CDR3nt: TGCAGTGCTAGAGATAGCGGGGGACGAGGGGAGACCCAGTACTTC
v_gene: TRBV7-3; j_gene: TRBJ2-3; abundance: few; d_gene: -; CDR3aa: CASSPFIGTDTQYF; CDR3nt: TGTGCCAGCAGCCCCTTTATAGGCACAGATACGCAGTATTTT
v_gene: TRBV7-2; j_gene: TRBJ1-2; abundance: few; d_gene: -; CDR3aa: CASSLGLGSGDTF; CDR3nt: TGTGCCAGCAGCTTAGGGCTTGGGTCGGGAGACACCTTC
v_gene: TRBV27; j_gene: TRBJ2-7; abundance: -; d_gene: TRBD1; CDR3aa: CASSFQGVDYEQYF; CDR3nt: TGTGCCAGCAGTTTCCAGGGGGTGGACTACGAGCAGTACTTC
v_gene: TRBV20-1; j_gene: TRBJ1-2; abundance: few; d_gene: -; CDR3aa: CSARVLTMSARYGYTF; CDR3nt: TGCAGTGCTAGAGTCCTGACCATGAGCGCCCGATATGGCTACACCTTC
v_gene: TRBV12-3/TRBV12-4; j_gene: TRBJ1-4; abundance: -; d_gene: TRBD1; CDR3aa: CASRLGQGANEKLFF; CDR3nt: TGTGCCAGCAGACTTGGACAGGGGGCGAACGAAAAACTGTTTTTT
v_gene: TRBV27; j_gene: TRBJ1-1; abundance: -; d_gene: TRBD1; CDR3aa: CASSFYGQAGERNTEAFF; CDR3nt: TGTGCCAGCAGCTTTTACGGACAGGCCGGGGAGAGGAACACTGAAGCTTTCTTT
v_gene: TRBV5-1; j_gene: TRBJ1-2; abundance: -; d_gene: -; CDR3aa: CASSFPEGAPLYGYTF; CDR3nt: TGCGCCAGCAGCTTCCCCGAAGGGGCTCCCCTATATGGCTACACCTTC
v_gene: TRBV6-4; j_gene: TRBJ2-6; abundance: -; d_gene: -; CDR3aa: CASGHSGANVLTF; CDR3nt: TGTGCCAGCGGGCACTCTGGGGCCAACGTCCTGACTTTC
v_gene: TRBV4-1; j_gene: TRBJ2-5; abundance: many; d_gene: -; CDR3aa: CASSLGPSGPQYF; CDR3nt: TGCGCCAGCAGCCTCGGCCCCTCGGGTCCCCAGTACTTC